This record concerns one T cell receptor (beta chain) sequence. Antigen: not known. Collection occurred without any documented infections or immune events in donors. Data came from immunoSEQ multiplex PCR; TCRdb stores just in-frame clones and leaves some out. Among 100,000 or so clones listed, approximately 88% were seen once. The sample belongs to a study of identifying expanded T cells in peripheral blood. General study results and limits: Approximately 1.1 clones differed between technical replicates, versus around 15 and 18 over time. Two-week clone count variance significantly increased as total template count grew.

Per the germline V gene, CDR1 is WSHSY and CDR2 is SAAADI. The CDR3 is 15 amino acids. V trimming: 8 bases; J trimming: 3 bases; junction bases outside the gene matches: 8. The clonotype was recovered from a person between 18 and 75 years old in good health. The V gene is TRBV10-2, the J gene TRBJ2-5; 11 bases map to TRBD2. Sequencing was done on a sample of blood. CDR3 sequence reads: CASRLAGTKKETQYF. The CDR3 region has the DNA TGCGCCAGCCGACTAGCGGGGACGAAGAAAGAGACCCAGTACTTC.